The sample holds a few counts of the clone carrying this T cell receptor (beta chain). Its antigen is still unknown. The ends lost 10 bases at V and 9 bases at J; junction bases unmatched: 10. Germline V gives CDR1 MDHEN, CDR2 SYDVKM. The CDR3 consists of 13 residues. TCRdb's copy holds only in-frame clones and misses some; the assay was immunoSEQ multiplex PCR. The sample has roughly 130,000 clones, approximately 86% seen once. The record originates from a study of T cell responses to AZD1222 COVID-19 vaccine. Study results and limitations: White British ancestry dominated among donors, who included more females, and clonal diversity was possibly underestimated.

The J gene is TRBJ1-5, the V gene TRBV28; 9 nucleotides align to TRBD1. The sample was peripheral blood, taken on day 0 of AZD1222 vaccination. This clonotype was sampled from an adult in good health. CDR3: CATRDRVLRPQHF. As DNA, the CDR3 is TGTGCCACAAGGGACAGGGTCCTAAGGCCCCAGCATTTT.